These 27 T cell receptor beta chains share one sample of origin, sequenced in a study of blood T cell repertoires in COVID-19. Assay: immunoSEQ multiplex PCR; the TCRdb copy retains only in-frame clones and omits some. The sample shows about 120,000 clones, around four fifths of them seen only once. Sequenced material: peripheral blood. Every receptor here comes from a man aged 30 to 45 with acute or convalescent COVID-19.

CDR3 in amino acids: CASSWGRGQGSEQFF. CDR3 nucleotides: TGCGCCAGCAGCTGGGGCCGGGGACAGGGGTCTGAGCAGTTCTTC. The chain uses TRBV5-1 and TRBJ2-1; 10 bases align to TRBD1. The CDR3 has 15 residues. Losses at the gene ends were 3 bases for V and 9 bases for J; bases not matched to a gene: 9. Germline CDR1 is SGHRS and CDR2 is YFSETQ.

This chain uses TRBV6-5 with TRBJ1-6; D ambiguous. The CDR3 length is 15 residues. Germline CDR1 and CDR2: MNHEY and SVGAGI. V lost 6 bases and J lost 0, with 9 bases in between. CDR3 amino acids: CASRREFSYNSPLHF. In DNA, the CDR3 is TGTGCCAGCAGGCGGGAGTTCTCCTATAATTCACCCCTCCACTTT.

The rearrangement joins TRBV6-6 to TRBJ1-2; TRBD1 matches at 7 bases. After removal of 1 base from V and 4 bases from J, the junction contained 6 bases not matched to a gene. The germline gives CDR1 MNHNY, CDR2 SVGAGI (reference sequence). This CDR3 has 15 amino acids. The CDR3 here is CASSYFGDSSYGYTF. In nucleotides, the CDR3 is TGTGCCAGCAGTTACTTCGGGGACAGCTCCTATGGCTACACCTTC.

This clone appeared many times. The chain links TRBV10-3 to TRBJ2-1; 8 bases are shared with TRBD2. CDR1 and CDR2 from the germline V gene are ENHRY and SYGVKD. This CDR3 has 14 amino acids. V dropped 4 bases and J dropped 9; count of bases not matched to a gene: 8. Here the CDR3 DNA reads TGTGCCATCAGTGCGGGACTAGAATTCAGTGAGCAGTTCTTC. It is translated as CAISAGLEFSEQFF.

The chain has TRBV11-2 and TRBJ1-1; D ambiguous. Per the germline V gene, CDR1 is SGHAT and CDR2 is FQNNGV. With 5 bases removed from V and 3 bases from J, the gap between germline ends came to 22 bases. This CDR3 has 17 amino acids. DNA of the CDR3: TGTGCCAGCAGCCCATATAATCGCGGGCAGCCACACACTGAAGCTTTCTTT. This codes for CASSPYNRGQPHTEAFF.

The chain carries TRBV12-3 or TRBV12-4 and TRBJ1-1; D call uncertain. The CDR3 contains 13 residues. V lost 2 bases and J lost 0, with 4 bases in between. The CDR3 nucleotides read TGTGCCAGCAGTTTACAGGTGAACACTGAAGCTTTCTTT. Its protein is CASSLQVNTEAFF.

Note on this clone: Other DNA sequences in this sample translate to the same CDR3. The chain employs TRBV19 and TRBJ2-2; D ambiguous. Trimming removed 2 bases at V and 1 base at J, with 8 bases between. The CDR3 length is 15 residues. The germline V gene encodes CDR1 LNHDA and CDR2 SQIVND (reference sequence). CDR3 nucleotide sequence: TGTGCCAGTAGTATATCGTCAGGGAACACCGGGGAGCTGTTTTTT. Its translation: CASSISSGNTGELFF.

The CDR3 DNA follows: TGTGCCAGCAGTGAGACAGGGGAGGGTCCTTATGGCTACACCTTC. It encodes CASSETGEGPYGYTF. The J gene is TRBJ1-2, the V gene TRBV6-1, with 8 bases that match TRBD1. Losses at the gene ends were 3 bases for V and 5 bases for J; bases not matched to a gene: 8. The CDR3 totals 15 residues. The V gene's germline CDR1 is MNHNS and CDR2 SASEGT.

V is TRBV19 and J is TRBJ1-1; no definite D call. The V end was cut by 3 bases, the J end by 4 bases, with 15 bases between. CDR3 length equals 15 residues. Germline V gene lookup returns CDR1 LNHDA and CDR2 SQIVND (reference sequence). CDR3: CASSMSGSIGTEAFF. The CDR3 DNA reads as TGTGCCAGTAGTATGTCGGGGTCTATTGGCACTGAAGCTTTCTTT.

This chain connects TRBV29-1 to TRBJ2-5; the D gene could be TRBD1 or TRBD2 (6 bases each). Germline CDR1 reads SQVTM; CDR2 reads ANQGSEA. V gave up 7 bases and J gave up 0 bases, with 12 bases separating them. This CDR3 spans 13 amino acids. For the CDR3, the DNA is TGCAGCGGGGGGAGGACAGACCAAGAGACCCAGTACTTC. It is translated as CSGGRTDQETQYF. Based on the CDR3 plus reference TRBV29-1 and TRBJ2-5, the full variable domain is SAVISQKPSRDICQRGTSLTIQCQVDSQVTMMFWYRQQPGQSLTLIATANQGSEATYESGFVIDKFPISRPNLTFSTLTVSNMSPEDSSIYLCSGGRTDQETQYFGPGTRLLVL.

The chain links TRBV3-1 (or the pseudogene TRBV3-2) to TRBJ1-2; possibly TRBD1 for D (5 bases). This CDR3 is built from 14 residues. V was shortened by 1 base and J by 4 bases, with 10 bases between the two germline ends. Germline values: CDR1 LGHDT, CDR2 YNNKEL (reference sequence). This CDR3 reads CASSQGQLPYGYTF. CDR3 nucleotide sequence: TGTGCCAGCAGCCAAGGACAGTTACCCTATGGCTACACCTTC.

The chain combines TRBV6-2 or TRBV6-3 with TRBJ2-5; 12 bases fit TRBD2. This CDR3 comprises 18 residues. Germline V CDR1 and CDR2: MNHEY, SVGEGT. J lost 1 base, V lost 5 bases, and 11 bases had no gene match. The CDR3 region is CASSLRTSGIPAQETQYF. As DNA, the CDR3 is TGTGCCAGCAGTCTCCGGACTAGCGGGATCCCCGCCCAAGAGACCCAGTACTTC.

This clone was detected only once. The chain has TRBV28 and TRBJ2-7; 11 bases fit TRBD2. From germline, CDR1 is MDHEN and CDR2 SYDVKM. Germline trimming cut 7 bases from V and 4 bases from J; bases unmatched to any gene: 6. The CDR3 is 14 residues long. The CDR3 nucleotides read TGTGCCAGCACTGGGGGGACTAGCGGTTACGAGCAGTACGTC. Protein product: CASTGGTSGYEQYV.

The V gene is TRBV6-5, the J gene TRBJ1-2; no clear D gene. The CDR3 totals 15 residues. Between the trimmed V and J ends, which lost 2 bases and 4 bases, there was a span of 14 bases. Germline V gene data show CDR1 as MNHEY and CDR2 as SVGAGI. The DNA of the CDR3 is TGTGCCAGCAGTTACGAAGAAGGCCGGGTCTATGGCTACACCTTC. This gives the protein CASSYEEGRVYGYTF.

The table lists this clone with a few counts. The chain employs TRBV18 and TRBJ1-1; D is unclear. Germline values: CDR1 KGHSH, CDR2 LQKENI. The ends were cut back, 5 bases at V and 4 bases at J, with 14 bases in the middle. The CDR3 has 14 residues. The CDR3 DNA sequence: TGTGCCAGCTCAACCAGCGGGCACGGCACTGAAGCTTTCTTT. Its protein is CASSTSGHGTEAFF.

J is TRBJ1-1 and V is TRBV27, with TRBD1 matching 8 bases. The CDR3 consists of 14 residues. From germline, CDR1 is MNHEY and CDR2 SMNVEV (reference sequence). Trimming cost V 5 bases and J 5 bases; bases outside gene matches: 7. In DNA form, the CDR3 reads TGTGCCAGCAGTCCGACAGGGGCAAGGACTGAAGCTTTCTTT. This codes for CASSPTGARTEAFF.

This clone was seen more than once but under ten times. V is TRBV29-1 and J is TRBJ2-7; no firm D call. The CDR3 extends over 13 amino acids. Germline CDR1 and CDR2: SQVTM and ANQGSEA. Trimming took off 0 bases at V and 3 bases at J, with 9 bases between the two ends. CDR3 amino acids: CSVEDNNSYEQYF. CDR3 bases: TGCAGCGTTGAAGATAATAACAGCTACGAGCAGTACTTC.

The chain uses TRBV5-1 and TRBJ1-6; 12 nucleotides align to TRBD1. J was trimmed by 10 bases and V by 4 bases; bases with no gene match: 3. This CDR3 contains 14 residues. Germline lookup yields CDR1 SGHRS and CDR2 YFSETQ. The CDR3 loop reads CASSAGTGGSPLHF. The CDR3 DNA is TGCGCCAGCAGCGCCGGGACAGGGGGCTCACCCCTCCACTTT.

V gene TRBV19 combines with J gene TRBJ2-1; 8 positions match TRBD1. Germline loops: CDR1 LNHDA, CDR2 SQIVND (reference sequence). The CDR3 is made up of 13 amino acids. The V gene end was trimmed by 3 bases and the J gene end by 8 bases; junction bases not matched to a gene: 3. This chain's CDR3 is CASSILTGDEQFF. The CDR3 DNA follows: TGTGCCAGTAGTATCCTGACAGGGGATGAGCAGTTCTTC.

V is TRBV2 and J is TRBJ1-1; unclear D gene. Germline CDR1 SNHLY, CDR2 FYNNEI. Trimming removed 4 bases at V and 2 bases at J, with 14 bases between. The CDR3 loop spans 15 amino acids. The CDR3 spells CASSAFSSPNTEAFF. DNA for the CDR3: TGTGCCAGCAGTGCCTTTTCGTCCCCCAACACTGAAGCTTTCTTT.

The chain combines TRBV5-6 with TRBJ2-5; TRBD2 matches 10 bases. This CDR3 is 15 amino acids long. The trim removed 4 bases at V and 4 bases at J, leaving 7 bases unmatched. Per the germline V gene, CDR1 is SGHDT and CDR2 is YYEEEE. CDR3 protein: CASSPSGSRGETQYF. The CDR3 region has the DNA TGTGCCAGCAGCCCTAGCGGGAGTAGAGGAGAGACCCAGTACTTC.

This sequence joins TRBV12-3 or TRBV12-4 and TRBJ1-1; D not certain. V gave up 3 bases and J gave up 9 bases, with 11 bases separating them. The length of the CDR3 is 12 residues. For the CDR3, the DNA is TGTGCCAGCAGTTTGGGGAGGAGCCAAGCTTTCTTT. Its translation is CASSLGRSQAFF.

This clone was recorded only once. The rearrangement uses TRBV19 and TRBJ2-3; 8 nucleotides agree with TRBD2. V shed 5 bases and J 2 bases; nucleotides not matched to a gene: 12. The CDR3 has 17 residues. Germline values: CDR1 LNHDA, CDR2 SQIVND (reference sequence). CDR3 DNA sequence: TGTGCCAGTAGTTGGGGTGGAGCGGGGGCCGTCACAGATACGCAGTATTTT. Its protein product is CASSWGGAGAVTDTQYF.

The chain recombines TRBV4-2 with TRBJ2-5; TRBD2 is a possible D gene (7 bases). V lost 5 bases, J lost 5 bases, and 12 bases lay in between. Germline lookup yields CDR1 LGHNA and CDR2 YNFKEQ. This CDR3 comprises 13 residues. CDR3 sequence (DNA): TGTGCCAGCAGCTCACAGGGAGGGGAGACCCAGTACTTC. Translating it yields CASSSQGGETQYF.

V usage is TRBV6-5 and J usage is TRBJ1-4; 10 nucleotides align to TRBD1. V lost 7 bases and J lost 5; bases outside the gene matches: 4. The CDR3 sequence is 14 residues long. Germline V gene sequence: CDR1 MNHEY, CDR2 SVGAGI. In DNA, the CDR3 is TGTGCCAGCAATTTGGGACAGGGGAATGAAAAACTGTTTTTT. It specifies CASNLGQGNEKLFF.

This chain uses TRBV5-1 with TRBJ1-1; perhaps TRBD1 as D (6 bases). CDR3 length equals 14 residues. From germline, CDR1 is SGHRS and CDR2 YFSETQ. Trimming shortened V by 0 bases and J by 5 bases, and 11 bases separated the two germline ends. CDR3 DNA: TGCGCCAGCAGCTTGGAGGACAGAAGGACTGAAGCTTTCTTT. The encoded protein is CASSLEDRRTEAFF.

Turning to this clone: Additional DNA sequences in this sample encode the identical CDR3. The V and J genes are TRBV6-4 and TRBJ2-1; 7 positions match TRBD2. V shed 0 bases and J 1 base; nucleotides not matched to a gene: 0. Germline CDR1 and CDR2: MRHNA and SNTAGT. The CDR3 has 15 amino acids. In DNA, the CDR3 is TGTGCCAGCAGTGACTCTAGCGGGTCCTACAATGAGCAGTTCTTC. As protein: CASSDSSGSYNEQFF.